This TCR beta chain was recorded in a study of T cells in Graves' hyperthyroidism and ophthalmopathy. From RNA transcripts, TCR beta CDR3 regions were amplified. The HTBI primer set drove a first-round RT-PCR of the TCR CDR3. One entry per CDR3 protein, called by TCRdb with MiXCR from the multiplex PCR reads. The sample lists hundreds of thousands of distinct CDR3 sequences, 38% occurring once. Looked up from germline, CDR1 is SQVTM and CDR2 is ANQGSEA. V lost 6 bases and J lost 10; bases outside the gene matches: 14. The CDR3 sequence is 14 residues long. On this clonotype: Being one base from a much bigger clone, this may be a read error.

Newly diagnosed patients aged 18 to 65 had hyperthyroidism of under 2 months' duration. The receptor was isolated from a man between 18 and 35 years old with Graves' hyperthyroidism. The V call is TRBV29-1, the J call TRBJ2-1; TRBD1 aligns across 8 bases. The sample consisted of blood. CDR3 residues: CSVEQGDSSYEQFF. CDR3 in DNA: TGCAGCGTGGAACAGGGGGATTCCTCCTACGAGCAGTTCTTC.